This T cell receptor beta chain was profiled in a study of CD8+CD57+ T cells in acquired aplastic anemia. The wider study: An average of approximately 3.2 ug of DNA was obtained from sorted CD4+ and CD8+ cells. Findings and limits, study-wide: Overlapping CD8+ CDR3 repertoires of patients and controls contained around 31 shared sequences. No significant difference in CD8+ Simpson's diversity was found between patients and controls.

Profiling of TCR beta VDJ combinations and CDR3 sequences used genomic DNA as template. TCRdb reprocessed the reads via MiXCR and lists one record per CDR3 protein. The data show hundreds of thousands of distinct CDR3 sequences, less than 35% seen once. CDR1 and CDR2 (germline): SGHAT, FQNNGV. The CDR3 contains 16 residues. The V gene lost 1 base and the J gene lost 2 bases, with 11 bases spanning the gap. In regard to this clonotype: Its antigen is unidentified.

Selection for sequencing was limited to patients who had shown CD8+CD57+ cell expansion by flow cytometry. The sequence came from a human donor with aplastic anemia. The sequenced sample consisted of sorted CD4+, CD8+, or CD8+CD57+ T cells (not recorded which) from PBMCs. The gene calls are TRBV11-2 and TRBJ2-2, with D tentatively TRBD2 (5 bases). In DNA form, the CDR3 reads TGTGCCAGCAGCTTAGGTCTCCGGGAAAACACCGGGGAGCTGTTTTTT. Amino acids: CASSLGLRENTGELFF.